These T cell receptor beta chains were read from a single sample in a study of blood T cell repertoires in COVID-19. The table came from immunoSEQ multiplex PCR; TCRdb's copy has only in-frame clones and leaves some out. The table lists about 250,000 clones, roughly 83% of them singletons. Material for sequencing was peripheral blood. Source of these receptors: a man older than 75 with acute or convalescent COVID-19. The CDR3 runs from the conserved cysteine through the conserved F or W.

J | V | CDR3
TRBJ2-1 | TRBV11-1 | CASSFGQWSSYNEQFF
TRBJ2-1 | TRBV5-6 | CASSLGDRASSGFF
TRBJ1-6 | TRBV27 | CASSPHNSPLHF
TRBJ1-1 | TRBV5-4 | CAGHRDMNTEAFF
TRBJ1-6 | TRBV27 | CASSRTEWASPLHF
TRBJ1-1 | TRBV3-1/TRBV3-2 | CASSHLGVPEAFF
TRBJ1-3 | TRBV5-1 | CASSPPTGAGNTIYF
TRBJ1-2 | TRBV19 | CASRPDTANYGYTF
TRBJ1-1 | TRBV3-1/TRBV3-2 | CASSHGFTEAFF
TRBJ1-1 | TRBV29-1 | CSVQNQGAEAFF
TRBJ1-2 | TRBV28 | CASSPTVTYGYTF
TRBJ1-1 | TRBV10-1 | CASSETGARRKNTEAFF
TRBJ2-3 | TRBV5-1 | CASSLYYSGGRNTDTQYF
TRBJ2-7 | TRBV7-9 | CASSFEDRGYEQYF
TRBJ1-1 | TRBV6-5 | CASSYAGTGSTEAFF
TRBJ1-2 | TRBV5-6 | CASSLLQRQGAFGYTF
TRBJ1-4 | TRBV19 | CASSILGDEKLFF
TRBJ2-2 | TRBV5-6 | CASKGQRAGELFF
TRBJ2-7 | TRBV2 | CASSSRPGQGGEQYF
TRBJ1-2 | TRBV6-5 | CASRGTGNGYTF
TRBJ2-5 | TRBV19 | CASSIVGLVGETQYF
TRBJ1-2 | TRBV24-1 | CATSDSRRLRDYGYTF
TRBJ2-3 | TRBV21-1 | CASSKGGTSGGVTTYTQYF
TRBJ1-1 | TRBV19 | CASSIGAIGLRGEAFF
TRBJ2-7 | TRBV6-5 | CASSYWDKRDEQYF
TRBJ2-3 | TRBV6-1 | CASSGVTAYPGDTQYF
TRBJ2-1 | TRBV19 | CASSIVGGQLLFYNEQFF
TRBJ2-4 | TRBV9 | CASSVGERGQIIAKNIQYF
TRBJ1-5 | TRBV6-5 | CASSYGRVGPNQPQHF
TRBJ1-2 | TRBV7-2 | CASSFRDREWYGYTF
TRBJ1-5 | TRBV10-1 | CASSERDRAQPQHF
TRBJ1-2 | TRBV19 | CASSNKKAGQFYGYTF
TRBJ1-2 | TRBV19 | CASSATGGEGYTF
TRBJ2-6 | TRBV5-1 | CASSRWTAGANVLTF
TRBJ2-5 | TRBV29-1 | CSVEHGQGGETQYF
TRBJ2-2 | TRBV23-1 | CASSQVEDSSFPTGELFF
TRBJ2-1 | TRBV5-1 | CASSPNRGNEQFF
TRBJ1-3 | TRBV5-1 | CASSLAGGSSGNTIYF
TRBJ2-7 | TRBV28 | CASSLIPPTSSYEQYF
TRBJ1-1 | TRBV6-5 | CASKGQGAINTEAFF
TRBJ2-2 | TRBV29-1 | CSGGQRGTGELFF
TRBJ1-4 | TRBV5-4 | CASSLAGITSTNEKLFF
TRBJ1-1 | TRBV19 | CATKRNTEAFF
TRBJ2-1 | TRBV2 | CASSRTSGGSASYNEQFF
TRBJ2-2 | TRBV7-9 | CASSEPAGELFF